This T cell receptor (beta chain) emerged from a study of identical twins. Healthy Caucasian individuals made up all the donors. Study findings and constraints: Less excess twin sharing appeared in beta out-of-frame sequences. For cord blood, abundant beta clonotypes had fewer insertions, unlike memory repertoires, which showed none.

The CDR3 length is 15 residues. The V end lost 0 bases, the J end lost 0 bases, and 9 bases lay between the germline ends. CDR1 and CDR2 (germline): DFQATT, SNEGSKA (reference sequence). A remark on this clonotype: Its specificity is not known.

Unique molecular identifiers were present on the cDNA, and a universal primer site came from template switching. TCRdb redid the calling of the 5' RACE reads with MiXCR, one entry per CDR3 protein. The sample carries about 530,000 distinct CDR3 sequences, around 15% recorded once. These records were also assigned to another study, of yellow fever vaccine responses in identical twins.

The sequenced material came from CD4+ T cells sorted from blood. The TCR originated in a woman under 30 in good health. The chain is built from TRBV20-1 and TRBJ2-1, with a tentative D call TRBD2 (5 bases). The CDR3 is CSARDLGSSYNEQFF. As DNA, the CDR3 is TGCAGTGCTAGAGATTTGGGGAGCTCCTACAATGAGCAGTTCTTC.